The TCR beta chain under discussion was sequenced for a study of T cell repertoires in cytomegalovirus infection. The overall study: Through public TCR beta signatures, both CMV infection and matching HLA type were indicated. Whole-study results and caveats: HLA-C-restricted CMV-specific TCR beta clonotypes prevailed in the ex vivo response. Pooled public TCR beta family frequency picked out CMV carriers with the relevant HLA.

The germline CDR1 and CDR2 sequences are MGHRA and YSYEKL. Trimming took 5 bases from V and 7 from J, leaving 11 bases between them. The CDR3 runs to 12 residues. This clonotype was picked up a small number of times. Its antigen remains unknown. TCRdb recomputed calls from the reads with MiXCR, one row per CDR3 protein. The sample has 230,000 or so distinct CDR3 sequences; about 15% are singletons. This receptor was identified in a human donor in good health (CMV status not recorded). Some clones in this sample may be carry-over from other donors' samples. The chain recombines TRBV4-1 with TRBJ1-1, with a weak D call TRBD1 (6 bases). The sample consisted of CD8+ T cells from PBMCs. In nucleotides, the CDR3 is TGCGCCAGCAGCAAACAGGGCGGTGAAGCTTTCTTT. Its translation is CASSKQGGEAFF.